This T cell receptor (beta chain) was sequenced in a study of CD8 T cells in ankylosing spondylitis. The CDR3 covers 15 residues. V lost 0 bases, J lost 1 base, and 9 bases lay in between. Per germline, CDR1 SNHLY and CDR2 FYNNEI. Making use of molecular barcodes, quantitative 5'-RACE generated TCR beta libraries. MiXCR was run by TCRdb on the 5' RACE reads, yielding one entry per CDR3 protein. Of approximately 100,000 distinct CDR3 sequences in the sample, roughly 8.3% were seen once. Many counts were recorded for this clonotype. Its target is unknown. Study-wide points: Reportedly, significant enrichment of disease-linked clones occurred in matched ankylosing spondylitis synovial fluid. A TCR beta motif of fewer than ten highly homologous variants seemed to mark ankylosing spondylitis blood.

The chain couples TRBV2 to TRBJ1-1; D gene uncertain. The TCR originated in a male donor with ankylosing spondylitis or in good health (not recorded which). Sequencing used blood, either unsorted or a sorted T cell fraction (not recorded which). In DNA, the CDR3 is TGTGCCAGCAGTGAAGCGTTACAGCCGAACACTGAAGCTTTCTTT. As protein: CASSEALQPNTEAFF. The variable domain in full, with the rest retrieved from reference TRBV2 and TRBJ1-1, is EPEVTQTPSHQVTQMGQEVILRCVPISNHLYFYWYRQILGQKVEFLVSFYNNEISEKSEIFDDQFSVERPDGSNFTLKIRSTKLEDSAMYFCASSEALQPNTEAFFGQGTRLTVV.